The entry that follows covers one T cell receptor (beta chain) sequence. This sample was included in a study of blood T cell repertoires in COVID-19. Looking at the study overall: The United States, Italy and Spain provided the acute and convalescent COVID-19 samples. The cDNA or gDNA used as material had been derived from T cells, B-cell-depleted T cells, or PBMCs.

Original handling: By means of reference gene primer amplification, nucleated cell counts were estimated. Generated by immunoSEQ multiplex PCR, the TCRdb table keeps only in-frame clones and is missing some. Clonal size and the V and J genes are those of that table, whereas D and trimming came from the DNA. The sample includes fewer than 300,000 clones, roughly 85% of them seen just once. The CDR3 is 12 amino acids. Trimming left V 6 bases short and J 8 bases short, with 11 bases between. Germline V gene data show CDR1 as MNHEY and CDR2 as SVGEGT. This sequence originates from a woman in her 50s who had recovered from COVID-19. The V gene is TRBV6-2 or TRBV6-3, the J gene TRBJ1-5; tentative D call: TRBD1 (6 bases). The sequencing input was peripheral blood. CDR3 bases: TGTGCCAGCAGCGAACAGGGAAAGCCCCAGCATTTT. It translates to CASSEQGKPQHF.